The entry that follows covers one T cell receptor (beta chain) sequence. Germline lookup yields CDR1 DFQATT and CDR2 SNEGSKA (reference sequence). V was clipped by 3 bases and J by 3 bases, with 22 bases between them. This CDR3 is built from 17 residues. This record belongs to a study of spatial heterogeneity in lung cancer. As to time point: sample taken at primary tumor resection. Whole RNA, which was extracted from tumor, nontumor lung tissue or frozen PBMC, was sequenced without any cell sorting. One entry per CDR3 protein results from TCRdb running MiXCR on the 5' RACE reads. The table lists more than 20,000 distinct CDR3 sequences, 9.5% to 15% of them singletons, with less than 30% in the top ten.

Here the sequenced sample was PBMCs, taken at surgery. The sequence derives from a female donor with early-stage non-small cell lung cancer. The chain carries TRBV20-1 and TRBJ2-3; a weak D match, TRBD1 (5 bases). This CDR3 reads CSARERGRATETDTQYF. The CDR3, as DNA: TGCAGTGCTAGGGAAAGGGGTCGGGCGACAGAAACAGATACGCAGTATTTT.